This TCR beta chain was sequenced in a study of shared clonotypes between healthy human individuals. Adults of Caucasian background living in Nashville, Tennessee made up all donors. The CD4+ fraction was divided into a CD45RA+ naive subset and a CD45RA-negative memory subset. This CDR3 region has 13 residues. Germline-derived CDR1 and CDR2 are LNHDA and SQIVND (reference sequence). V was cut by 9 bases and J by 4 bases, with 12 bases left in between. The repertoire was sequenced with immunoSEQ multiplex PCR; TCRdb's copy has only in-frame clones and lacks some. Of approximately 2.4 million clones in the sample, about 94% are singletons; the top ten hold 0.1% to 0.15%.

The chain recombines TRBV19 with TRBJ2-2; possibly TRBD1 for D (5 bases). This TCR was sampled from a man between 18 and 29 years old in good health. The material sequenced was naive CD4+ T cells sorted from blood. This sample's subset: CD45RA+ positively selected. The CDR3 protein is CASGQGVTGELFF. Here the CDR3 DNA reads TGTGCCAGCGGTCAGGGCGTCACCGGGGAGCTGTTTTTT.